This TCR beta chain is from a study of T cell repertoires in cytomegalovirus infection. Looking at the study overall: Public TCR beta signature analysis indicated the presence of both CMV infection and matching HLA type.

In TCRdb, the reads were re-called with MiXCR into one record per CDR3 protein. The repertoire has 700,000 to 850,000 distinct CDR3 sequences, over 25% of them found once; the top ten carry around an eighth. The sample holds a few counts of this clonotype. Its antigen is undetermined. Germline V gives CDR1 MNHEY, CDR2 SMNVEV (reference sequence). The CDR3 has 12 amino acids. Trimming took 9 bases from V and 6 from J, leaving 15 bases between them. This chain uses TRBV27 with TRBJ2-7; D remains unclear. The input for sequencing was cultured CD8+ T cells from PBMCs, taken from culture after CMV antigen stimulation. The sequence was collected from a human donor in good health (CMV status not recorded). Some clones in this sample may be carry-over from other donors' samples. This CDR3 is CARSDRHVEQYV. CDR3 bases: TGTGCCAGATCTGATAGACATGTCGAGCAGTACGTC.